The text below deals with one T cell receptor (beta chain). Only in-frame clones appear in the TCRdb table, and some are missing; sequencing was by immunoSEQ multiplex PCR. This sample has roughly 110,000 clones, with just over 90% found just once. With 3 bases removed from V and 1 base from J, the gap between germline ends came to 8 bases. The germline V gene encodes CDR1 SGHDT and CDR2 YYEEEE. The CDR3 totals 14 residues. The record originates from a study of T cell responses to AZD1222 COVID-19 vaccine. Sequenced here: peripheral blood, sampled on day 0 of AZD1222 vaccination. The sequence was collected from an adult in good health. The chain employs TRBV5-6 and TRBJ2-4; TRBD1 is a possible D gene (5 bases). CDR3 residues: CASSSRVAKNIQYF. The DNA of the CDR3 is TGTGCCAGCAGCTCCAGGGTGGCCAAAAACATTCAGTACTTC.